The present T cell receptor (beta chain) was sequenced within a study of cytomegalovirus exposure and HLA in healthy donors. Trimming at V came to 1 base and at J to 6 bases, leaving 3 bases not matched to a gene. This CDR3 region has 14 residues. Germline V gene data show CDR1 as SGHDT and CDR2 as YYEEEE. Study-wide results and limits: The classifier, whose performance was assessed in both the original and validation cohorts, reportedly diagnosed cytomegalovirus status with high specificity and sensitivity. Most sequenced TCRs were rare (though some public TCRs occurred in many donors). DRB1 showed the most TCR associations and HLA-C the fewest in a later analysis, as rates varied by HLA locus.

This PCR relied on a set of 60 Vbeta primers and 13 Jbeta primers. Profiling relied on immunoSEQ multiplex PCR, and the TCRdb table lists in-frame clones only, not all of them. The data contain some 120,000 clones, about 10% of them singletons. With regard to this clone: Its antigen is unknown.

The sequencing input was PBMCs. This TCR was recovered from a woman aged 18-29 years in good health and CMV-seropositive. The gene calls are TRBV5-6 and TRBJ1-4; 7 bases are shared with TRBD1. CDR3 protein: CASSLTGVDEKLFF. In DNA, the CDR3 is TGTGCCAGCAGCTTGACAGGGGTGGATGAAAAACTGTTTTTT. The full variable domain, completed using reference TRBV5-6 and TRBJ1-4, is DAGVTQSPTHLIKTRGQQVTLRCSPKSGHDTVSWYQQALGQGPQFIFQYYEEEERQRGNFPDRFSGHQFPNYSSELNVNALLLGDSALYLCASSLTGVDEKLFFGSGTQLSVL.